This TCR beta chain was recovered during a study of shared clonotypes between healthy human individuals. General observations from the study: Compared with clonotypes that all four donors shared, non-shared clonotypes had lower generation probabilities.

CDR3 size: 15 residues. The V end was cut by 2 bases, the J end by 4 bases, with 14 bases between. Per the germline V gene, CDR1 is LNHNV and CDR2 is YYDKDF (reference sequence). Naive CD8 isolation took CD45RO-negative cells positively selected for CCR7 and excluded terminally differentiated effector memory CD45RA+ cells. Original data processing: Because ImmunoSEQ provided only junction sequences with no quality scores, the filtering differed. Repertoires were generated with immunoSEQ multiplex PCR, while TCRdb's copy carries only in-frame clones and drops some. Clone size and V and J calls were adopted from that table, with D and trimming inferred from the DNA. The sample lists about 700,000 clones; approximately 90% were seen once. About this clone: Its antigen is still unknown.

The clonotype comes from a man aged 25 to 45 in good health. Specimen: naive CD8+ T cells sorted from blood. V usage is TRBV15 and J usage is TRBJ1-1; maybe TRBD1 (6 bases). CDR3 sequence reads: CATSRMAGEITEAFF. The CDR3 nucleotides read TGTGCCACCAGCAGAATGGCAGGGGAGATCACTGAAGCTTTCTTT.